Each of the 10 T cell receptor beta chains below was sequenced from the same sample in a study of cytomegalovirus exposure and HLA in healthy donors (dated by TCRdb to the late 2010s). Library preparation employed the immunoSEQ multiplex PCR assay. For the multiplex PCR, a mixture combining 60 forward primers for TCR Vbeta segments and 13 reverse primers for TCR Jbeta segments was used. TCRdb took over this immuneACCESS table, retaining in-frame rearrangements with V and J assigned. Such tables are incomplete; in checked studies, under half of the missing clones stem from an unresolved V gene, and the remainder is unexplained. The sample has about 37,000 clones on record, just under 75% of them singletons. In total, the top ten clones hold more than 6% of the sample. Input material: PBMCs. Receptors originate from a man aged 30-40 years in good health and CMV-seronegative.

The rearrangement joins TRBV4-1 to TRBJ2-5, with D maybe TRBD1 (5 bases). With the DNA end fitting TRBJ2-7 better, the J assignment may be wrong. Germline assignment: CDR1 MGHRA and CDR2 YSYEKL. The CDR3 length is 15 residues. In nucleotides, the CDR3 is TGCGCCAGCAGCCAAGAATGGGCCAGGGACTACGAGCAGTACTTC. This gives the protein CASSQEWARDYEQYF.

J is TRBJ1-1 and V is TRBV11-1; D is possibly TRBD1 (5 bases). Trimming removed 2 bases at V and 5 bases at J, with 6 bases between. The germline V gene encodes CDR1 SGHAT and CDR2 FQDESV (reference sequence). The CDR3 is 12 amino acids. The CDR3 protein is CASSLRGTEAFF. In nucleotides, the CDR3 is TGTGCCAGCAGCTTACGGGGGACTGAAGCTTTCTTT.

This chain's CDR3 is CASTMAGVNNQPQHF. The DNA for the CDR3 is TGTGCCAGCACCATGGCAGGGGTTAACAATCAGCCCCAGCATTTT. The chain carries TRBV6-6 and TRBJ1-5, with D perhaps matching TRBD1 (6 bases). Germline V gives CDR1 MNHNY, CDR2 SVGAGI (reference sequence). CDR3 length equals 15 residues. The germline V and J ends were trimmed by 7 bases and 3 bases, with 16 bases remaining between them.

CDR3 sequence: CASTQGYYGYTF. The CDR3 coding sequence is TGTGCCAGCACCCAGGGCTACTATGGCTACACCTTC. The chain links TRBV7-9 to TRBJ1-2; D is perhaps TRBD1 (5 bases). This CDR3 is 12 amino acids long. Germline V lookup: CDR1 SEHNR, CDR2 FQNEAQ (reference sequence). The V end was cut by 7 bases, the J end by 3 bases, with 9 bases between.

There are a few counts of this clone. The chain uses TRBV5-1 and TRBJ2-1; 11 bases fit TRBD1. The CDR3 runs to 16 residues. With 3 bases clipped from V and 5 bases from J, the junction kept 7 bases outside the gene matches. Germline CDR1 reads SGHRS; CDR2 reads YFSETQ. The CDR3: CASSYDGQGANNEQFF. Here the CDR3 DNA reads TGCGCCAGCAGCTACGATGGACAGGGGGCTAACAATGAGCAGTTCTTC.

This rearrangement joins TRBV7-9 to TRBJ1-1; D remains unclear. Trimming left V 5 bases short and J 6 bases short, with 16 bases between. The CDR3 length is 14 residues. Germline V lookup: CDR1 SEHNR, CDR2 FQNEAQ (reference sequence). CDR3 in DNA: TGTGCCAGCAGCCCATTTGGAGGGCAGGCTGAAGCTTTCTTT. It yields the protein CASSPFGGQAEAFF.

In its sample, this clone was seen a few times. This chain connects TRBV7-8 to TRBJ2-2; 12 bases are shared with TRBD1. The germline V gene encodes CDR1 SGHVS and CDR2 FQNEAQ. With V trimmed by 1 base and J by 6 bases, 12 bases remained unmatched. This CDR3 is 19 amino acids long. In nucleotides, the CDR3 is TGTGCCAGCAGCTTAGGGGACAGGGGGCCCTCGGGAGTGCCCGGGGAGCTGTTTTTT. This sequence encodes CASSLGDRGPSGVPGELFF.

This clone was seen only a few times. This chain connects TRBV19 to TRBJ2-6, with no clear D. This CDR3 has 14 residues. Germline CDR1 LNHDA, CDR2 SQIVND (reference sequence). The ends were cut back, 5 bases at V and 1 base at J, with 6 bases in the middle. CDR3 DNA sequence: TGTGCCAGTAGTTTGAGTTCTGGGGCCAACGTCCTGACTTTC. Translation gives CASSLSSGANVLTF.

The V and J genes are TRBV6-1 and TRBJ2-2; the D gene is possibly TRBD1 (5 bases). This CDR3 spans 14 amino acids. Germline CDR1 is MNHNS and CDR2 is SASEGT. The germline V and J ends were trimmed by 4 bases and 6 bases, with 12 bases remaining between them. The CDR3 DNA is TGTGCCAGCAGTGCCCCAGGGTATTCCGGGGAGCTGTTTTTT. Encoded protein: CASSAPGYSGELFF.

V is TRBV10-2 and J is TRBJ2-2, with 9 bases matching TRBD1. Germline loops: CDR1 WSHSY, CDR2 SAAADI. V shed 6 bases and J 2 bases; nucleotides not matched to a gene: 7. The length of the CDR3 is 16 residues. CDR3 residues: CASRHQDRGNTGELFF. The DNA of the CDR3 is TGCGCCAGCAGACACCAGGACAGGGGAAACACCGGGGAGCTGTTTTTT.